The 24 T cell receptor beta chains given below trace back to one sample, sequenced in a study of blood T cell repertoires in COVID-19. Libraries were prepared by immunoSEQ multiplex PCR; TCRdb keeps only in-frame clonotypes and omits some of them. The profile shows fewer than 150,000 clones, around 85% of them singletons. Sequencing was carried out using peripheral blood. The receptors derive from a woman aged 60-75 years with COVID-19, enrolled during active disease.

This chain connects TRBV10-1 to TRBJ2-2; TRBD1 aligns across 7 bases. V gave up 6 bases and J gave up 4 bases; unmatched junction bases: 5. Germline CDR1 is WNHNN and CDR2 is SYGVQD (reference sequence). The CDR3 is made up of 14 amino acids. This chain's CDR3 is CASRQGPTTGELFF. DNA of the CDR3: TGCGCCAGCAGACAGGGGCCTACCACCGGGGAGCTGTTTTTT.

The chain recombines TRBV4-2 with TRBJ2-2; possible D gene TRBD2, 5 bases. V shed 1 base and J shed 1 base, with 7 bases lying between them. The CDR3 runs 15 residues. Per germline, CDR1 LGHNA and CDR2 YNFKEQ. CDR3 in amino acids: CASSQGTQNTGELFF. The CDR3 DNA reads TGTGCCAGCAGCCAAGGGACTCAGAACACCGGGGAGCTGTTTTTT.

The chain is built from TRBV6-5 and TRBJ1-5, with D possibly TRBD1 on 5 matching bases. Germline CDR1 MNHEY, CDR2 SVGAGI. There are 14 residues in the CDR3. Trimming took off 6 bases at V and 4 bases at J, with 13 bases between the two ends. CDR3 protein: CASSRVPGNQPQHF. CDR3 coding DNA: TGTGCCAGCAGCCGGGTTCCAGGGAATCAGCCCCAGCATTTT.

The chain joins TRBV9 to TRBJ1-4; a possible D gene is TRBD1 (5 bases). Germline V lookup: CDR1 SGDLS, CDR2 YYNGEE. V lost 4 bases to trimming and J lost 5 bases, with 12 bases between them. The CDR3 runs to 14 residues. CDR3 protein: CASSTDPGNEKLFF. As DNA, the CDR3 is TGTGCCAGCAGCACGGACCCAGGGAATGAAAAACTGTTTTTT.

The chain links TRBV19 to TRBJ1-2; tentative D call: TRBD1 (6 bases). Trimming pared 5 bases from V and 2 bases from J, leaving 33 bases between. This CDR3 spans 21 amino acids. Germline V lookup: CDR1 LNHDA, CDR2 SQIVND (reference sequence). CDR3 nucleotides: TGTGCCAGTAGTGCCCTTTCTCCGGTTGGGGACATTATTCTCCAGAACTATGGCTACACCTTC. It is translated as CASSALSPVGDIILQNYGYTF. The complete variable domain, with remaining parts taken from reference TRBV19 and TRBJ1-2, reads DGGITQSPKYLFRKEGQNVTLSCEQNLNHDAMYWYRQDPGQGLRLIYYSQIVNDFQKGDIAEGYSVSREKKESFPLTVTSAQKNPTAFYLCASSALSPVGDIILQNYGYTFGSGTRLTVV.

This clone was picked up one time. The chain couples TRBV5-6 to TRBJ1-1; 9 bases map to TRBD1. Germline V gene data show CDR1 as SGHDT and CDR2 as YYEEEE. V shed 5 bases, J shed 1 base, and the junction held 6 bases outside the gene matches. There are 15 residues in the CDR3. The CDR3 DNA is TGTGCCAGCAGTTATGGGACAGGGCCGAACACTGAAGCTTTCTTT. The encoded protein is CASSYGTGPNTEAFF.

The J gene is TRBJ1-5, the V gene TRBV5-8; TRBD1 might be the D (6 bases). Germline V gene lookup returns CDR1 SGHTS and CDR2 YDEGEE. The length of the CDR3 is 18 residues. Between the trimmed V and J ends, which lost 2 bases and 3 bases, there was a span of 21 bases. This CDR3 is CASSFTVGQGTPNQPQHF. Written as DNA, the CDR3 is TGTGCCAGCAGCTTCACCGTGGGGCAGGGGACGCCCAATCAGCCCCAGCATTTT.

V gene TRBV9 combines with J gene TRBJ2-3, with D unclear. V gave up 0 bases and J gave up 0 bases, with 8 bases separating them. The CDR3 covers 15 residues. Germline lookup yields CDR1 SGDLS and CDR2 YYNGEE. CDR3 region: CASSVVGASTDTQYF. CDR3 sequence (DNA): TGTGCCAGCAGCGTAGTGGGCGCTAGCACAGATACGCAGTATTTT.

The chain couples TRBV5-1 to TRBJ2-7, with 7 bases aligning to TRBD1. Germline V gene data show CDR1 as SGHRS and CDR2 as YFSETQ. This CDR3 has 14 amino acids. J gave up 5 bases and V 4 bases, and 9 bases lay outside the gene matches. CDR3 in amino acids: CASSPRQGKNEQYF. The CDR3 DNA is TGCGCCAGCAGCCCTAGACAGGGAAAGAACGAGCAGTACTTC.

The V call is TRBV18, the J call TRBJ1-4; maybe TRBD1 (6 bases). CDR3 size: 16 residues. Trimming took off 3 bases at V and 5 bases at J, with 16 bases between the two ends. The germline CDR1 and CDR2 sequences are KGHSH and LQKENI. CDR3 in DNA: TGTGCCAGCTCACCGACAGGCGGCCGAGTGAATGAAAAACTGTTTTTT. Residues: CASSPTGGRVNEKLFF.

This chain connects TRBV23-1 to TRBJ1-5, with D tentatively TRBD1 (5 bases). TRBV23-1 is given ORF status, its function remaining uncertain. The CDR3 totals 15 residues. V was clipped by 3 bases and J by 4 bases, with 13 bases between them. The CDR3 loop reads CASSHSGGGNQPQHF. CDR3 coding DNA: TGCGCCAGCAGTCATTCGGGGGGGGGAAATCAGCCCCAGCATTTT.

This chain connects TRBV5-1 to TRBJ1-4; 8 positions agree with TRBD1. This CDR3 contains 16 residues. J gave up 5 bases and V 0 bases, and 6 bases lay outside the gene matches. CDR1 is SGHRS and CDR2 is YFSETQ in the germline V gene. The CDR3 DNA reads TGCGCCAGCAGCTTGGCCTTGGACAGGGAGAATGAAAAACTGTTTTTT. Residues: CASSLALDRENEKLFF.

This clone was found a few times. The J gene is TRBJ2-1, the V gene TRBV5-4; 8 nucleotides align to TRBD2. The CDR3 length is 14 residues. Germline V CDR1 and CDR2: SGHNT, YYREEE (reference sequence). Trimming removed 0 bases from V and 9 bases from J; junction bases left unmatched: 5. The CDR3 protein is CASSLGSGGSEQFF. CDR3 bases: TGTGCCAGCAGCTTGGGCTCGGGGGGGAGTGAGCAGTTCTTC.

This clone was seen only a few times. This CDR3 is also generated by other DNA sequences in the sample. The chain uses TRBV6-1 and TRBJ1-1; D gene unclear. CDR3 length equals 13 residues. The germline V and J ends were trimmed by 1 base and 5 bases, with 8 bases remaining between them. Germline assignment: CDR1 MNHNS and CDR2 SASEGT. CDR3 in amino acids: CASSEVGETEAFF. CDR3 DNA: TGTGCCAGCAGTGAAGTCGGAGAGACTGAAGCTTTCTTT.

This chain's CDR3 is CASRTVAGRRNEQFF. The CDR3 DNA reads TGTGCCAGCAGAACCGTAGCGGGGAGGCGGAATGAGCAGTTCTTC. This rearrangement joins TRBV5-4 to TRBJ2-1, with 8 nucleotides matching TRBD2. CDR1 SGHNT and CDR2 YYREEE come from the germline V gene (reference sequence). This CDR3 region has 15 residues. The ends lost 5 bases at V and 7 bases at J; junction bases unmatched: 11.

In DNA form, the CDR3 reads TGCGCCAGCAGCCAAGTCGGGACAGGAGACTACAATGAGCAGTTCTTC. Protein: CASSQVGTGDYNEQFF. V is TRBV4-3 and J is TRBJ2-1; 8 bases are shared with TRBD1. V lost 1 base to trimming and J lost 3 bases; unmatched junction nucleotides: 5. The CDR3 has 16 amino acids. Germline CDR1 reads LGHNA; CDR2 reads YSLEER.

This clone was recorded once. CDR3 sequence: CASSLVGGQGFETQYF. The CDR3 nucleotides are TGTGCCAGCAGCTTGGTTGGGGGACAGGGGTTCGAGACCCAGTACTTC. The chain has TRBV5-5 and TRBJ2-5; 10 bases agree with TRBD1. J gave up 5 bases and V 0 bases, and 7 bases lay outside the gene matches. CDR3 length equals 16 residues. Germline values: CDR1 SGHKS, CDR2 YYEKEE (reference sequence).

The V and J genes are TRBV9 and TRBJ1-1, with 7 bases fitting TRBD1. Per germline, CDR1 SGDLS and CDR2 YYNGEE. J lost 3 bases, V lost 3 bases, and 5 bases had no gene match. This CDR3 is built from 14 residues. The CDR3 region has the DNA TGTGCCAGCAGCGAGACAGGGCCCCACACTGAAGCTTTCTTT. Amino acid sequence: CASSETGPHTEAFF.

This chain uses TRBV7-8 with TRBJ1-1; 7 nucleotides agree with TRBD1. This CDR3 comprises 15 residues. Unmatched junction bases numbered 6, after V lost 1 base and J lost 4 bases. Per the germline V gene, CDR1 is SGHVS and CDR2 is FQNEAQ. CDR3: CASSLGTGASTEAFF. CDR3 sequence (DNA): TGTGCCAGCAGCTTAGGTACAGGGGCGAGCACTGAAGCTTTCTTT.

V and J are TRBV12-3 or TRBV12-4 and TRBJ1-2; a possible D gene is TRBD1 (6 bases). CDR3 length: 13 amino acids. Trimming left V 5 bases short and J 8 bases short, with 15 bases between. CDR3 coding DNA: TGTGCCAGCAGTCCACAGGGATCGAAAGGCTACACCTTC. It encodes CASSPQGSKGYTF.

J is TRBJ1-2 and V is TRBV28, with 7 bases that match TRBD1. The germline gives CDR1 MDHEN, CDR2 SYDVKM. This CDR3 region has 13 residues. The V gene end was trimmed by 5 bases and the J gene end by 6 bases; junction bases not matched to a gene: 6. CDR3 protein: CASSLGQVNGYTF. The CDR3 bases are TGTGCCAGCAGTCTAGGACAGGTCAATGGCTACACCTTC.

The chain links TRBV10-2 to TRBJ1-4; 9 nucleotides match TRBD1. Germline CDR1 WSHSY, CDR2 SAAADI. Trimming cost V 0 bases and J 7 bases; bases outside gene matches: 6. The CDR3 is made up of 16 amino acids. In nucleotides, the CDR3 is TGCGCCAGCAGTGAGTCACGGGGACAGGGACGTGAAAAACTGTTTTTT. Translated, it gives CASSESRGQGREKLFF.

The gene calls are TRBV27 and TRBJ2-5; D is perhaps TRBD2 (6 bases). The CDR3 contains 16 residues. Germline V gives CDR1 MNHEY, CDR2 SMNVEV (reference sequence). The V gene lost 6 bases and the J gene lost 1 base, with 18 bases spanning the gap. The CDR3 sequence is CASRRRGGASQETQYF. The DNA of the CDR3 is TGTGCCAGCAGGCGTCGTGGAGGGGCCTCCCAAGAGACCCAGTACTTC.

The CDR3 DNA reads as TGCGCCAGCAGCCAAGATACTAGCTCCTACAATGAGCAGTTCTTC. Translation: CASSQDTSSYNEQFF. The chain carries TRBV4-3 and TRBJ2-1; possible D gene TRBD2, 5 bases. CDR3 size: 15 residues. The ends were cut back, 0 bases at V and 0 bases at J, with 6 bases in the middle. Germline-derived CDR1 and CDR2 are LGHNA and YSLEER.